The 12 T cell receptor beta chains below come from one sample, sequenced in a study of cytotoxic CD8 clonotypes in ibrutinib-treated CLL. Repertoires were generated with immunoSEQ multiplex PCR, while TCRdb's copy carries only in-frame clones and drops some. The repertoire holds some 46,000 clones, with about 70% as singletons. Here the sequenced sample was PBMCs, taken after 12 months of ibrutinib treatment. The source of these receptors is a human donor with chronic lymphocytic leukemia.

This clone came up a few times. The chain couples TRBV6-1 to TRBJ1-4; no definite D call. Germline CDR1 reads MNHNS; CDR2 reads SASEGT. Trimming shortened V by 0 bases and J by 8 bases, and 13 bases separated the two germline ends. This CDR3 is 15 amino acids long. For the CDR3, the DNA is TGTGCCAGCAGTGAAGCAGTACAGCTTAGGGAAAAACTGTTTTTT. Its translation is CASSEAVQLREKLFF.

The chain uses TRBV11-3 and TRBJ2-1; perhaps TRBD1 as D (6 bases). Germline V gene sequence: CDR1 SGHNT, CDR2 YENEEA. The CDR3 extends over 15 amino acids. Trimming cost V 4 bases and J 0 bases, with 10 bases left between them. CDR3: CASSSLGASYNEQFF. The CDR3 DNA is TGTGCCAGCAGCTCGCTGGGGGCCTCCTACAATGAGCAGTTCTTC.

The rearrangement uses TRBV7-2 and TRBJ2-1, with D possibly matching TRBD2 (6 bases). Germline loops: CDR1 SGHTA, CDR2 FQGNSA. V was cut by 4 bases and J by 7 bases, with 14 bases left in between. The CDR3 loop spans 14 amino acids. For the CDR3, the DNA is TGTGCCAGCAGCTCCGGGACTTCCCGGAATGAGCAGTTCTTC. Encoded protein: CASSSGTSRNEQFF.

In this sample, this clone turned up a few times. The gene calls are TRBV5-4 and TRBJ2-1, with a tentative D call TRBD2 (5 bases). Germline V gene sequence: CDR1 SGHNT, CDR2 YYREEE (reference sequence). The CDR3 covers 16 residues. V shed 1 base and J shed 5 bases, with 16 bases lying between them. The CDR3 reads CASSLPTIWLDNEQFF. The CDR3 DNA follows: TGTGCCAGCAGCTTGCCGACTATCTGGCTCGACAATGAGCAGTTCTTC.

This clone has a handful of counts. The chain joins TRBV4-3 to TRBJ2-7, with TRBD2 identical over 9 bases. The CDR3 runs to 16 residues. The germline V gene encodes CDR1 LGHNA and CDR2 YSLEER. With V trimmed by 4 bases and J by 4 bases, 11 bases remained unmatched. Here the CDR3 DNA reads TGCGCCAGCAGCCCTGGGGGACTAGCAGGGGGATACGAGCAGTACTTC. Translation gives CASSPGGLAGGYEQYF.

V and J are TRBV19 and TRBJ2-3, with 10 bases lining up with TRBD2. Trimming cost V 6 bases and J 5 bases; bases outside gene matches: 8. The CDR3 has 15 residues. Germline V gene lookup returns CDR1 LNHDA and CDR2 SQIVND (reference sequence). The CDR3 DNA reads TGTGCCAGTAGGTCAAGAGCGGGAGGGTTAGATACGCAGTATTTT. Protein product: CASRSRAGGLDTQYF.

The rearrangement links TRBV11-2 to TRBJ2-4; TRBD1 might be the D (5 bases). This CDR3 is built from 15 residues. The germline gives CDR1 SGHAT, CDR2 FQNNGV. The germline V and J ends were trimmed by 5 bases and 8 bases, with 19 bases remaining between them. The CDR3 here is CASSQDKGSVDIQYF. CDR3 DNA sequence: TGTGCCAGCAGCCAAGATAAGGGGTCCGTGGACATTCAGTACTTC.

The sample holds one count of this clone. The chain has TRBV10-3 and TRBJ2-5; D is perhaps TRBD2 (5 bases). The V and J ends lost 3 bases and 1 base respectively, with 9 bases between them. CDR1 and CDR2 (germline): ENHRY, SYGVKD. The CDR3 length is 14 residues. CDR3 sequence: CAISDLGSQETQYF. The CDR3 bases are TGTGCCATCAGTGACTTAGGGAGCCAAGAGACCCAGTACTTC.

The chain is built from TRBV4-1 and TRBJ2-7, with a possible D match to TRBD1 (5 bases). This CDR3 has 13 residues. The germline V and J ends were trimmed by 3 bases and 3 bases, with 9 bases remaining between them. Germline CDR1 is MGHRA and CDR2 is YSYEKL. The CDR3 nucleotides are TGCGCCAGCAGCCACCAGACAGACTACGAGCAGTACTTC. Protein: CASSHQTDYEQYF.

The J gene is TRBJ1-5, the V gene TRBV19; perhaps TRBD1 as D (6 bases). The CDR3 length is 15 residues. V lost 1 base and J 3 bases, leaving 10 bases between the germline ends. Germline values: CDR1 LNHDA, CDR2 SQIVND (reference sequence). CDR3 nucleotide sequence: TGTGCCAGTAGTATAGCAGGGGTTCTCAATCAGCCCCAGCATTTT. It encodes CASSIAGVLNQPQHF.

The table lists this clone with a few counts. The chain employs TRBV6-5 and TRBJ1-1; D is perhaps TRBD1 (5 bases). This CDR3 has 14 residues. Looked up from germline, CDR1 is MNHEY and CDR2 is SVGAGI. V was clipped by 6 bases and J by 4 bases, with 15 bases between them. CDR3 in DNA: TGTGCCAGCAGATCTGGGGCGCGTTCCACTGAAGCTTTCTTT. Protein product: CASRSGARSTEAFF.

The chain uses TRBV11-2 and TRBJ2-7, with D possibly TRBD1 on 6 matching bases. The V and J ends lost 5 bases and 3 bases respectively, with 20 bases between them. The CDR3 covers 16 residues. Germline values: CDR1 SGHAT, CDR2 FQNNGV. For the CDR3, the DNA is TGTGCCAGCAGCCCCTTAAACAGGGTTATGGACTACGAGCAGTACTTC. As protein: CASSPLNRVMDYEQYF.